This T cell receptor (beta chain) was observed in a study of blood T cell repertoires in COVID-19. The CDR3 extends over 15 amino acids. V dropped 1 base and J dropped 3 bases, with 12 bases sitting between them. The germline V gene has CDR1 LGHNA and CDR2 YSLEER. Libraries were prepared by immunoSEQ multiplex PCR; TCRdb keeps only in-frame clonotypes and omits some of them. The sample shows 29,000 or so clones, nearly 90% of them seen only once. Sequencing was carried out using peripheral blood. The origin of this receptor is a human donor in a cohort sampled during active COVID-19. The chain carries TRBV4-3 and TRBJ2-5; D may be TRBD1 (6 bases). The CDR3 loop reads CASSQGPYREETQYF. The CDR3 DNA reads TGCGCCAGCAGCCAAGGACCCTACAGGGAAGAGACCCAGTACTTC.